The clone carrying this T cell receptor beta chain has a single count. No antigen is known for it. This entry belongs to a study of T cell responses to AZD1222 COVID-19 vaccine. Germline V gives CDR1 SGHVS, CDR2 FQNEAQ. This CDR3 contains 12 residues. The V and J ends lost 5 bases and 4 bases respectively, with 6 bases between them. General study results and limits: Researchers took repertoire samples only after the peak T cell response had come. Spike-specific TCR repertoires showed rising breadth and depth after two AZD1222 doses. Vaccine-related CD4 TCRs covered spike, predominating at 160-218 and 743-854. Donors skewed white British and female; clonal diversity was possibly underestimated.

The table came from immunoSEQ multiplex PCR; TCRdb's copy has only in-frame clones and leaves some out. The sample shows under 200,000 clones, 94% of them seen only once. The starting material was peripheral blood, obtained on day 0 of AZD1222 vaccination. This sequence originates from an adult in good health. The chain links TRBV7-8 to TRBJ2-1; D remains ambiguous. DNA of the CDR3: TGTGCCAGCAGCCTCGTTTACAATGAGCAGTTCTTC. Encoded protein: CASSLVYNEQFF.